The TCR beta chain under discussion was sequenced for a study of T cell repertoires in cytomegalovirus infection. In the study overall: Selection of CMV epitopes for the study included recently identified HLA-C-restricted and well-studied HLA-B-restricted ones.

As to this clonotype: The target antigen is unknown.

TCRdb re-called the reads with MiXCR, one entry per CDR3 protein. The sample has around 25,000 distinct CDR3 sequences; more than 20% are singletons. Germline trimming cut 7 bases from V and 3 bases from J; bases unmatched to any gene: 6. Germline CDR1 MDHEN, CDR2 SYDVKM. The CDR3 is 14 residues long. The rearrangement joins TRBV28 to TRBJ1-5; 7 bases are shared with TRBD1. This TCR came from a human donor in good health (CMV status not recorded). Some clones in this sample may be carry-over from other donors' samples. Sample: CD8+ T cells from cultured PBMCs, taken from culture after CMV antigen stimulation. The DNA for the CDR3 is TGTGCCAGCACCGGGGACAGTAACAATCAGCCCCAGCATTTT. Protein product: CASTGDSNNQPQHF.